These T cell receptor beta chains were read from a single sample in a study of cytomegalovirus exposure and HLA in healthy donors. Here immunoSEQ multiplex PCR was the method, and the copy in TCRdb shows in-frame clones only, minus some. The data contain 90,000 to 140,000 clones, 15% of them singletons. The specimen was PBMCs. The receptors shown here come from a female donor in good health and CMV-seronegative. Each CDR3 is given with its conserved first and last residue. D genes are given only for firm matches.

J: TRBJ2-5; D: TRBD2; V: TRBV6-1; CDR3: CASSGQRGRQETQYF
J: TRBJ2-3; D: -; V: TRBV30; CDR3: CAWSGGSWGYTDTQYF
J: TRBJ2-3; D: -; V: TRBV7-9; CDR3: CASNVDGGPDTQYF
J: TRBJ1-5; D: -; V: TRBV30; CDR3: CAWTAGYNQPQHF
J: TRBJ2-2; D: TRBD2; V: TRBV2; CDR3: CASAGGGTLTNTGELFF
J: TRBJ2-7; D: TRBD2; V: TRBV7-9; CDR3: CASSLRTSGNYEQYF
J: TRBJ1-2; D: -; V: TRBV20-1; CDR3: CRGGDNYGYTF
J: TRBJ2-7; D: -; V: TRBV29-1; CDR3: CSVDRGASHEQYF
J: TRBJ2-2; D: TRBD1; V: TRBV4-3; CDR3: CASARGTNTGELFF
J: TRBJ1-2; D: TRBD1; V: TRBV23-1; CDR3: CASTSGQGDYGYTF
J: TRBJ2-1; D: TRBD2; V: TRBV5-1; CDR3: CASSLGGLTRRGGPDEQFF
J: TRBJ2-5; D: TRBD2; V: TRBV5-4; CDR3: CASRGSSGGQETQYF
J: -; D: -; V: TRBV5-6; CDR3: CASSFYEQYF
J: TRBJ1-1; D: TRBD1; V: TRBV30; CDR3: CAWSIAFGTGPRGTEAFF
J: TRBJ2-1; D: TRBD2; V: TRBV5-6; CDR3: CASSPGWSSGRPGNEQFF
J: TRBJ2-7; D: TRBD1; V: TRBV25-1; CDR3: CASSTRTGAQLYEQYF
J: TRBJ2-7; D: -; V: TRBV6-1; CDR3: CASMRGVYEQYF
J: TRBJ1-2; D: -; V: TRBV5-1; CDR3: CASSQGLTYGYTF
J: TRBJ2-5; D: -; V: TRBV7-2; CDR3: CASSLMDNQETQYF
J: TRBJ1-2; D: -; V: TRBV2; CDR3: CASSSGTYYGYTF
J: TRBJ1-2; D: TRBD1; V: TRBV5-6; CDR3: CASTKNLDRDQTF
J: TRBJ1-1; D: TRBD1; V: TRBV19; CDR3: CASRGMDRGAAEAFF
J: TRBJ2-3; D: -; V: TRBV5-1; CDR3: CASRYRGRKEDTQYF